Listed below are T cell receptor beta chains from one sample, sequenced in a study of shared clonotypes between healthy human individuals. Generated by immunoSEQ multiplex PCR, the TCRdb table keeps only in-frame clones and is missing some. Of some 1,100,000 clones in the sample, 70% to 80% are singletons; the top ten hold 0.5% to 0.6%. The sequencing input was memory CD4+ T cells from PBMCs. Every receptor here comes from a man younger than 35 in good health. Some clones in this sample may be carry-over from other donors' samples. The CDR3 runs from the conserved cysteine through the conserved F or W.

j_gene | v_gene | CDR3aa
TRBJ1-2 | TRBV5-1 | CASSLVTGNYGYTF
TRBJ2-1 | TRBV11-1 | CASSPGLAGEFEQFF
TRBJ2-2 | TRBV7-9 | CASSLGGQRNTGELFF
TRBJ1-1 | TRBV7-2 | CASSLLLGVTEAFF
TRBJ2-7 | TRBV2 | CASSVGGTVSYEQYF
TRBJ2-7 | TRBV11-2 | CASSRYGQGAYEQYF
TRBJ2-5 | TRBV29-1 | CSAKTGGQQETQYF
TRBJ1-3 | TRBV9 | CASSVGGQGNTIYF
TRBJ2-5 | TRBV20-1 | CTKDREETQYF
TRBJ1-6 | TRBV6-5 | CASGREVNSPLHF
TRBJ1-2 | TRBV9 | CASSPDGYGYTF
TRBJ2-3 | TRBV4-2 | CASSPPGRLSTDTQYF
TRBJ2-7 | TRBV5-4 | CASSPGTAYEQYF
TRBJ2-3 | TRBV2 | CASRVDPWGTDTQYF
TRBJ2-3 | TRBV7-3 | CTSRLGLGDTQYF
TRBJ2-7 | TRBV9 | CASSVEPSGYEQYF
TRBJ2-3 | TRBV7-2 | CASSLEDGDTQYF
TRBJ2-7 | TRBV29-1 | CSVGIVYEQYF
TRBJ2-1 | TRBV4-1 | CASSQVGGPYNEQFF
TRBJ2-4 | TRBV6-4 | CASSVEWTGLAKNIQYF
TRBJ2-7 | TRBV5-6 | CASSLLGAHEQYF
TRBJ2-2 | TRBV29-1 | CSVGGGTGELFF
TRBJ2-1 | TRBV7-6 | CASSASSANRNNEQFF
TRBJ2-3 | TRBV7-3 | CASSTLPGSGGDSTDTQYF
TRBJ2-7 | TRBV5-1 | CASSRTGTTTYEQYF
TRBJ1-5 | TRBV2 | CASSDGASAGNQPQHF
TRBJ1-2 | TRBV6-1 | CASSKTGSYGYTF
TRBJ1-5 | TRBV5-1 | CASSLVAGSNQPQHF
TRBJ1-2 | TRBV2 | CASSVEGRGGYTF
TRBJ1-5 | TRBV19 | CASGTGQGQPQHF
TRBJ2-1 | TRBV25-1 | CASSQRGYHNEQFF
TRBJ2-7 | TRBV10-3 | CAISGPPLYEQYF
TRBJ2-1 | TRBV7-2 | CASSVLQGVYSYNEQFF
TRBJ1-2 | TRBV6-5 | CASSYSTGTYGYTF
TRBJ1-5 | TRBV4-1 | CASSQDSYRDRGQPQHF
TRBJ2-7 | TRBV7-2 | CASSSTSVNEQYF
TRBJ1-5 | TRBV23-1 | CASSQLPTGDDQPQHF
TRBJ2-1 | TRBV7-3 | CASSLGVGVEQFF
TRBJ2-6 | TRBV10-3 | CAISERGFSSGANVLTF
TRBJ1-4 | TRBV4-3 | CASSPTPGGINEKLFF
TRBJ1-1 | TRBV25-1 | CASSFPPGGPEAFF
TRBJ1-6 | TRBV30 | CAWKAGGNSPLHF
TRBJ1-1 | TRBV6-5 | CASKGANTEAFF
TRBJ2-2 | TRBV7-2 | CASSFGAQTGELFF
TRBJ1-2 | TRBV10-2 | CASSGTGSGYTF
TRBJ2-5 | TRBV14 | CASSQDLIRFGTQYF
TRBJ2-1 | TRBV9 | CASSGSGHSYNEQFF
TRBJ1-4 | TRBV10-3 | CAISGGTAKNEKLFF
TRBJ1-1 | TRBV19 | CASSGLWTGRSWGTEAFF